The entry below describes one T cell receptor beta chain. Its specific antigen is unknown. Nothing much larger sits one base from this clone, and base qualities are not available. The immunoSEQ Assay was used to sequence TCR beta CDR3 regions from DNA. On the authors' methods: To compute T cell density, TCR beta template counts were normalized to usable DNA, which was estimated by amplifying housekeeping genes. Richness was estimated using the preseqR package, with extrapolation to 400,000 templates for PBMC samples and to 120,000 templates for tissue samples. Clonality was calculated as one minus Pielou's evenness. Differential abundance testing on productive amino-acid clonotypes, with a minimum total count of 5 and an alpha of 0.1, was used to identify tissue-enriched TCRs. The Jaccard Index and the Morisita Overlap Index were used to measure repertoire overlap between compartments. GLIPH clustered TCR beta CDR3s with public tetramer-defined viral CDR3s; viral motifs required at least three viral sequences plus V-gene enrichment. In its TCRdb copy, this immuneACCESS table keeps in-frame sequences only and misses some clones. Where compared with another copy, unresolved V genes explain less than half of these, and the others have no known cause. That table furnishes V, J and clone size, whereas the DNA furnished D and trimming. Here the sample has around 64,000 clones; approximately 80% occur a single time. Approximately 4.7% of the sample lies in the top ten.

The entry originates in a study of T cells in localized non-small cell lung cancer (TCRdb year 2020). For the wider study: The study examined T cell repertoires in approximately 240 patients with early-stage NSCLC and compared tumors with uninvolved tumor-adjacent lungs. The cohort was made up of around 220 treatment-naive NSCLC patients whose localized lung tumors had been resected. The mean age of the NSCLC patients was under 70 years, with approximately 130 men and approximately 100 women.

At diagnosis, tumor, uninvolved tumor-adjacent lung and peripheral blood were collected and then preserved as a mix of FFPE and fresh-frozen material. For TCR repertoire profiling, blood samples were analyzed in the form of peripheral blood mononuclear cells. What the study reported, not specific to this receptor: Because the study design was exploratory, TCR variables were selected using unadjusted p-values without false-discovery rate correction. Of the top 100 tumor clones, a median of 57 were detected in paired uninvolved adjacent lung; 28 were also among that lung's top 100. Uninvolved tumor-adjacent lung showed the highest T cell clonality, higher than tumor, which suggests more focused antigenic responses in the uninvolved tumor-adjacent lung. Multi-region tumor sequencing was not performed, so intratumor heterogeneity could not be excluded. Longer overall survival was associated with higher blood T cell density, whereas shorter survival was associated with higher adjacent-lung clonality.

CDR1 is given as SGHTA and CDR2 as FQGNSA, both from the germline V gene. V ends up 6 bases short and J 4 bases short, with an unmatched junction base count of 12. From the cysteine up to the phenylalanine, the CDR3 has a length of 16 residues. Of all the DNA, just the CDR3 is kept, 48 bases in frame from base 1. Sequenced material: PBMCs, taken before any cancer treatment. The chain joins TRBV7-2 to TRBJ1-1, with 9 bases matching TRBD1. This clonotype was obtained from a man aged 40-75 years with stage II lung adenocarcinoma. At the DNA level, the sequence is TGTGCCAGCAGTCATTATTTGGGACAGGGTGGCACTGAAGCTTTCTTT. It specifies CASSHYLGQGGTEAFF.